The 12 T cell receptor beta chains reported below all come from one sample, sequenced in a study of T cell responses to AZD1222 COVID-19 vaccine. The protocol was immunoSEQ multiplex PCR, while the TCRdb copy is restricted to in-frame clones and leaves out a portion. This table has some 100,000 clones, about 91% appearing once. The sequenced sample was peripheral blood, obtained on day 0 of AZD1222 vaccination. The receptors come from an adult in good health.

This sequence joins TRBV5-1 and TRBJ1-1, with D possibly TRBD1 on 5 matching bases. The CDR3 has 13 residues. Germline V gene lookup returns CDR1 SGHRS and CDR2 YFSETQ. Trimming cost V 3 bases and J 2 bases, with 8 bases left between them. CDR3 residues: CASSWTLNTEAFF. CDR3 nucleotide sequence: TGCGCCAGCAGCTGGACACTAAACACTGAAGCTTTCTTT.

This clone has only one observation. The chain combines TRBV30 with TRBJ2-5; D is perhaps TRBD2 (6 bases). The germline V gene encodes CDR1 GTSNPN and CDR2 SVGIG (reference sequence). V was pared by 4 bases and J by 2 bases, with 11 bases between. The CDR3 is 13 residues long. The chain's CDR3 is CAWTILAQETQYF. The DNA for the CDR3 is TGTGCCTGGACCATACTAGCTCAAGAGACCCAGTACTTC.

The rearrangement links TRBV29-1 to TRBJ2-5; 7 bases match TRBD2. CDR3 length: 15 residues. The germline V gene has CDR1 SQVTM and CDR2 ANQGSEA. V dropped 4 bases and J dropped 3; count of bases not matched to a gene: 11. As DNA, the CDR3 is TGCAGCGTTGTAGGTAGCGGGTGGGGAAAAGAGACCCAGTACTTC. It codes for CSVVGSGWGKETQYF. Together with reference TRBV29-1 and TRBJ2-5, the CDR3 gives the full variable domain: SAVISQKPSRDICQRGTSLTIQCQVDSQVTMMFWYRQQPGQSLTLIATANQGSEATYESGFVIDKFPISRPNLTFSTLTVSNMSPEDSSIYLCSVVGSGWGKETQYFGPGTRLLVL.

The chain uses TRBV19 and TRBJ2-3; D not certain. CDR1 and CDR2 from the germline V gene are LNHDA and SQIVND (reference sequence). Trimming stripped 3 bases from V and 0 bases from J, with 7 bases between. The CDR3 length is 14 residues. DNA for the CDR3: TGTGCCAGTAGTATGAAGGGTAGCACAGATACGCAGTATTTT. Translated, it gives CASSMKGSTDTQYF.

The genes are TRBV30 and TRBJ1-1; D possibly corresponds to TRBD1 (5 bases). The length of the CDR3 is 14 residues. V was cut by 0 bases and J by 10 bases, with 18 bases left in between. Germline lookup yields CDR1 GTSNPN and CDR2 SVGIG (reference sequence). CDR3: CAWSVRERGPRAFF. The CDR3, as DNA: TGTGCCTGGAGTGTACGTGAGAGGGGCCCCCGAGCTTTCTTT.

The chain combines TRBV25-1 with TRBJ2-3, with D tentatively TRBD2 (5 bases). The germline CDR1 and CDR2 sequences are MGHDK and SYGVNS. The CDR3 runs 15 residues. V was cut by 0 bases and J by 3 bases, with 10 bases left in between. CDR3 region: CASSEYSAATDTQYF. The CDR3 DNA is TGTGCCAGCAGTGAATATAGCGCCGCGACAGATACGCAGTATTTT.

The CDR3 DNA reads TGTGCCAGCAGTTTAAAGTTCGTGAGCTCCTACGAGCAGTACTTC. It encodes CASSLKFVSSYEQYF. The V call is TRBV27, the J call TRBJ2-7, with D uncertain. CDR3 length: 15 residues. With 2 bases removed from V and 0 bases from J, the gap between germline ends came to 11 bases. Per the germline V gene, CDR1 is MNHEY and CDR2 is SMNVEV (reference sequence).

The chain employs TRBV10-1 and TRBJ2-3; D call uncertain. The CDR3 runs 13 residues. Germline-derived CDR1 and CDR2 are WNHNN and SYGVQD (reference sequence). The germline V and J ends were trimmed by 3 bases and 12 bases, with 16 bases remaining between them. The DNA of the CDR3 is TGCGCCAGCAGTGATATACCGCAGGCCCCCCAGTATTTT. The encoded protein is CASSDIPQAPQYF.

The rearrangement uses TRBV4-3 and TRBJ1-2, with 8 positions matching TRBD1. V lost 0 bases and J lost 7; bases outside the gene matches: 7. Germline V gene data show CDR1 as LGHNA and CDR2 as YSLEER. The CDR3 extends over 15 amino acids. As DNA, the CDR3 is TGCGCCAGCAGCCAAGATCTGCAGGGGGCGAGTGGCTACACCTTC. Its translation: CASSQDLQGASGYTF.

CDR3 protein: CASSFGSARENSPLHF. CDR3 DNA sequence: TGTGCCAGCAGCTTCGGGAGTGCCCGCGAGAATTCACCCCTCCACTTT. The chain links TRBV5-6 to TRBJ1-6; D gene unclear. This CDR3 is 16 amino acids long. Germline V gene lookup returns CDR1 SGHDT and CDR2 YYEEEE. V was clipped by 2 bases and J by 7 bases, with 16 bases between them.

The J gene is TRBJ2-7, the V gene TRBV18; 11 bases map to TRBD2. Germline-derived CDR1 and CDR2 are KGHSH and LQKENI. V dropped 3 bases and J dropped 2; count of bases not matched to a gene: 6. The CDR3 is made up of 16 amino acids. This chain's CDR3 is CASSPYGTSGTYEQYF. The CDR3 DNA is TGTGCCAGCTCACCGTACGGGACTAGCGGAACCTACGAGCAGTACTTC.

This sequence joins TRBV2 and TRBJ2-2, with D unclear. The length of the CDR3 is 14 residues. The V and J ends lost 6 bases and 8 bases respectively, with 16 bases between them. Germline CDR1 and CDR2: SNHLY and FYNNEI. The CDR3 spells CASRPGSAVGELFF. The CDR3 DNA reads TGTGCCAGCAGACCAGGTTCCGCGGTAGGGGAGCTGTTTTTT.